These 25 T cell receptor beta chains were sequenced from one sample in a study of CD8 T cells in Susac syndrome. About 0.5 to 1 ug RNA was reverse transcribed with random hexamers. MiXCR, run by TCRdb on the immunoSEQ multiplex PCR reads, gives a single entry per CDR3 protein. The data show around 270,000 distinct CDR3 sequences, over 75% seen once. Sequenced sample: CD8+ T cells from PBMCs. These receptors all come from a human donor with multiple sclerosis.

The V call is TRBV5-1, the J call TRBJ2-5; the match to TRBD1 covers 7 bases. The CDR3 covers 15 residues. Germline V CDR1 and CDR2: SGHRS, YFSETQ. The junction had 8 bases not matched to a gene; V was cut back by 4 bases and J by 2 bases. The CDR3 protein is CASSLQGQLQETQYF. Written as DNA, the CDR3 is TGCGCCAGCAGCCTACAGGGGCAGCTTCAAGAGACCCAGTACTTC.

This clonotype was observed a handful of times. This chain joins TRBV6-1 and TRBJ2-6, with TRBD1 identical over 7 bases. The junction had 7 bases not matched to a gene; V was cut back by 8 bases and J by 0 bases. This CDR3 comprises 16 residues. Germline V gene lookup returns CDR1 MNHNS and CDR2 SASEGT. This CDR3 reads CASGGQRTSGANVLTF. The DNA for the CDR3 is TGTGCCAGCGGGGGACAGCGGACCTCTGGGGCCAACGTCCTGACTTTC.

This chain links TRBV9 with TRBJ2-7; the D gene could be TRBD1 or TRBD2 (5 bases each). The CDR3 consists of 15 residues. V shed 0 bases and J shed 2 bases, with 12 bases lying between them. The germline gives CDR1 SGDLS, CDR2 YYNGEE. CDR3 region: CASSVGSGATYEQYF. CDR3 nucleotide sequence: TGTGCCAGCAGCGTAGGCTCCGGGGCCACCTACGAGCAGTACTTC.

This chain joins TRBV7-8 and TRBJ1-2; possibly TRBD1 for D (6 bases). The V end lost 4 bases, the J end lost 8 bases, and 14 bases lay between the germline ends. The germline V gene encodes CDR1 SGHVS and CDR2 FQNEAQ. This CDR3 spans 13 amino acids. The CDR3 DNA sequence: TGTGCCAGCAGCTATACAGGGTTGAAGGGCTACACCTTC. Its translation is CASSYTGLKGYTF. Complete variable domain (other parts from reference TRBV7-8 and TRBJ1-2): GAGVSQSPRYKVAKRGQDVALRCDPISGHVSLFWYQQALGQGPEFLTYFQNEAQLDKSGLPSDRFFAERPEGSVSTLKIQRTQQEDSAVYLCASSYTGLKGYTFGSGTRLTVV.

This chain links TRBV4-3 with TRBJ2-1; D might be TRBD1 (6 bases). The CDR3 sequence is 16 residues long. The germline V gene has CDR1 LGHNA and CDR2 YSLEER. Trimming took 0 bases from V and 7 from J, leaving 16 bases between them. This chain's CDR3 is CASSQDNRETRNEQFF. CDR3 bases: TGCGCCAGCAGCCAAGACAACAGGGAGACAAGGAATGAGCAGTTCTTC.

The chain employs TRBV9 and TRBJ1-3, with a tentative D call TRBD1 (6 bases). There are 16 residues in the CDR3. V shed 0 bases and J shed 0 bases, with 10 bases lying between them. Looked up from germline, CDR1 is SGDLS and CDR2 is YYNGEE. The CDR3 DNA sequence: TGTGCCAGCAGCGTAGTGTCAGGGGTCTCTGGAAACACCATATATTTT. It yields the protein CASSVVSGVSGNTIYF.

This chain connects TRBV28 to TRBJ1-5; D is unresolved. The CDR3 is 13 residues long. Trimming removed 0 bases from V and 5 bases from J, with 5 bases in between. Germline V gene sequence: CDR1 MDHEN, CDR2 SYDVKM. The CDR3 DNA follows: TGTGCCAGCAGTTTATGGGTAGATCAGCCCCAGCATTTT. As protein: CASSLWVDQPQHF.

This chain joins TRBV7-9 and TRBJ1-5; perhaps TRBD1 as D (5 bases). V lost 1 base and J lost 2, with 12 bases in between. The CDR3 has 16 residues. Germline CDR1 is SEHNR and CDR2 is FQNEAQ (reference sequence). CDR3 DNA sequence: TGTGCCAGCAGCTTAGTAGTAGGGGACGGCAATCAGCCCCAGCATTTT. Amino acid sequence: CASSLVVGDGNQPQHF.

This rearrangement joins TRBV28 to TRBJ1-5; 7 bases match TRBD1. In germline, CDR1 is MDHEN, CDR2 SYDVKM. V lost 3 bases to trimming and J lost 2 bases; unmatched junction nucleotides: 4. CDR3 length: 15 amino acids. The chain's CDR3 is CASSFYRGGNQPQHF. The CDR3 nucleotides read TGTGCCAGCAGTTTCTACAGGGGTGGCAATCAGCCCCAGCATTTT.

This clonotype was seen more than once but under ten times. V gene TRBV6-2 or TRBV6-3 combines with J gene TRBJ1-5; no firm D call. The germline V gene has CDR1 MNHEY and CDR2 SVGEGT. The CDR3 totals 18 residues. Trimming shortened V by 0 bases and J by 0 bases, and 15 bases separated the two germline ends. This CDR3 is CASSYSSVSPTSNQPQHF. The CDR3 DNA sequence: TGTGCCAGCAGTTACTCGTCAGTCAGTCCTACTAGCAATCAGCCCCAGCATTTT.

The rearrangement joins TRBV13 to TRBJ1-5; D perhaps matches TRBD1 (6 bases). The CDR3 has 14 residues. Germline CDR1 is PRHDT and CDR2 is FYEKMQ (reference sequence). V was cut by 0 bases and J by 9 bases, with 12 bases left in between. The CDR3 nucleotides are TGTGCCAGCAGCTTAGGGCAGGGGCCAATGCCCCAGCATTTT. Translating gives CASSLGQGPMPQHF.

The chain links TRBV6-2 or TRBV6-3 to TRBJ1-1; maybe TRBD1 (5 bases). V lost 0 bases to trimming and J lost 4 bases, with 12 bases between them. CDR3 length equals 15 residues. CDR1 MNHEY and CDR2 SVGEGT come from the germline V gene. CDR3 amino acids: CASSYSKQGTTEAFF. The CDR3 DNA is TGTGCCAGCAGTTACTCGAAGCAGGGTACCACTGAAGCTTTCTTT.

CDR3 loop: CASSPRPSGAYEQYF. In nucleotides, the CDR3 is TGTGCCAGCAGCCCTCGACCTAGCGGGGCCTACGAGCAGTACTTC. The genes are TRBV27 and TRBJ2-7; 9 nucleotides line up with TRBD2. Germline V CDR1 and CDR2: MNHEY, SMNVEV (reference sequence). The CDR3 loop spans 15 amino acids. V trimming: 6 bases; J trimming: 2 bases; junction bases outside the gene matches: 8.

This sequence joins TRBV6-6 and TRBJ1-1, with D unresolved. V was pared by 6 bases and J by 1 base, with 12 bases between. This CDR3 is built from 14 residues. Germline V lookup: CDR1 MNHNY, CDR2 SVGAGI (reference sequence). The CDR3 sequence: CASSSDFRNTEAFF. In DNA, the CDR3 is TGTGCCAGCAGCTCCGACTTTAGGAACACTGAAGCTTTCTTT.

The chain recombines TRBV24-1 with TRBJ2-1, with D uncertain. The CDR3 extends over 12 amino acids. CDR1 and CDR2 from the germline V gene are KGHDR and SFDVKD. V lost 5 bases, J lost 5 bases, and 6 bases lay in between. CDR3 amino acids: CATSGVHNEQFF. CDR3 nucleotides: TGTGCCACCAGTGGTGTCCACAATGAGCAGTTCTTC.

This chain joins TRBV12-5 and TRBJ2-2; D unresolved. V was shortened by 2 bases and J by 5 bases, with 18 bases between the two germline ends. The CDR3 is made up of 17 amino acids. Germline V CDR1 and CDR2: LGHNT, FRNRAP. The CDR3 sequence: CASGLTQDRLGTGELFF. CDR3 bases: TGTGCTAGTGGTTTGACCCAGGACCGCCTGGGGACCGGGGAGCTGTTTTTT. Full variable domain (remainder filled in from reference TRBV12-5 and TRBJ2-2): DARVTQTPRHKVTEMGQEVTMRCQPILGHNTVFWYRQTMMQGLELLAYFRNRAPLDDSGMPKDRFSAEMPDATLATLKIQPSEPRDSAVYFCASGLTQDRLGTGELFFGEGSRLTVL.

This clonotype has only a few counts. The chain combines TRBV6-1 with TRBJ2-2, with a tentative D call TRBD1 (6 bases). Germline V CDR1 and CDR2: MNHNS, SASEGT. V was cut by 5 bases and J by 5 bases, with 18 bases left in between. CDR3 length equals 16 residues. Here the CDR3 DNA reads TGTGCCAGCAGTCCGACCCCGTACAGGGATACCGGGGAGCTGTTTTTT. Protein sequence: CASSPTPYRDTGELFF.

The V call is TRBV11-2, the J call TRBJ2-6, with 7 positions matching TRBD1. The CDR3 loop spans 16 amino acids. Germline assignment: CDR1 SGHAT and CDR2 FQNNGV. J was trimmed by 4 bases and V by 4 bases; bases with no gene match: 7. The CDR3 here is CASSSRDRAGANVLTF. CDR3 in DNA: TGTGCCAGCAGCTCCCGCGACAGGGCCGGGGCCAACGTCCTGACTTTC.

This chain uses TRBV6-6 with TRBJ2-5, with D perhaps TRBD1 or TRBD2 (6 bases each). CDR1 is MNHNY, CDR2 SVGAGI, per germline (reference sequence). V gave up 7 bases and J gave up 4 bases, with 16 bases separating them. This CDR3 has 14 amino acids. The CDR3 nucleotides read TGTGCCAGCACCCTTACAGGGAGGTTAGAGACCCAGTACTTC. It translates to CASTLTGRLETQYF.

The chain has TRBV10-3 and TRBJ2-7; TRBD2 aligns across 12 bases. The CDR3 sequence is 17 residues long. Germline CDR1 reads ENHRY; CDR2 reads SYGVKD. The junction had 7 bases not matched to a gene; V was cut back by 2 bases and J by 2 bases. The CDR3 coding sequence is TGTGCCATCAGTGAGCAGTTCTGGACTAGCGGGACCTACGAGCAGTACTTC. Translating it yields CAISEQFWTSGTYEQYF.

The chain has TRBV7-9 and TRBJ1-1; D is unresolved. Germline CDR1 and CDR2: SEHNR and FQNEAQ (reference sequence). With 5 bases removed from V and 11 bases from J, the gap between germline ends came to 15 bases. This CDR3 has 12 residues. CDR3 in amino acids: CASSPLGSVAFF. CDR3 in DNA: TGTGCCAGCAGCCCCTTGGGGTCCGTGGCTTTCTTT.

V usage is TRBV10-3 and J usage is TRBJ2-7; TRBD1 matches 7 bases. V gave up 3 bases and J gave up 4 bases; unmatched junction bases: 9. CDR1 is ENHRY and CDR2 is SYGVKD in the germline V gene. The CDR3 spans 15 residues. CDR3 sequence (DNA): TGTGCCATCAGTGAAACAGGGGCCACGGGTTACGAGCAGTACTTC. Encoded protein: CAISETGATGYEQYF.

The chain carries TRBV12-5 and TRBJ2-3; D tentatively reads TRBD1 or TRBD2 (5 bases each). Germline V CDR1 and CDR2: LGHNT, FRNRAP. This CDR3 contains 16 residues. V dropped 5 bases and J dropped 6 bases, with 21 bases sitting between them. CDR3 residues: CASGPPGTTLLDTQYF. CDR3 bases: TGTGCTAGTGGTCCCCCCGGGACCACATTATTGGATACGCAGTATTTT.

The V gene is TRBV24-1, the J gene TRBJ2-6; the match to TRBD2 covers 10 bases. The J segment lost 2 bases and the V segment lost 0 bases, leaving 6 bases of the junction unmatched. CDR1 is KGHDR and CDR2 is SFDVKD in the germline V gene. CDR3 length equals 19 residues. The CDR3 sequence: CATSDLATSGPAGANVLTF. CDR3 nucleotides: TGTGCCACCAGTGATTTGGCGACTAGCGGGCCTGCTGGGGCCAACGTCCTGACTTTC.

The CDR3 DNA sequence: TGTGCCACCAGCAGCCCGGACAAGAACACTGAAGCTTTCTTT. This sequence encodes CATSSPDKNTEAFF. J is TRBJ1-1 and V is TRBV15, with D possibly TRBD1 on 5 matching bases. V gave up 3 bases and J gave up 1 base, with 9 bases separating them. The germline V gene has CDR1 LNHNV and CDR2 YYDKDF (reference sequence). The CDR3 runs 14 residues.